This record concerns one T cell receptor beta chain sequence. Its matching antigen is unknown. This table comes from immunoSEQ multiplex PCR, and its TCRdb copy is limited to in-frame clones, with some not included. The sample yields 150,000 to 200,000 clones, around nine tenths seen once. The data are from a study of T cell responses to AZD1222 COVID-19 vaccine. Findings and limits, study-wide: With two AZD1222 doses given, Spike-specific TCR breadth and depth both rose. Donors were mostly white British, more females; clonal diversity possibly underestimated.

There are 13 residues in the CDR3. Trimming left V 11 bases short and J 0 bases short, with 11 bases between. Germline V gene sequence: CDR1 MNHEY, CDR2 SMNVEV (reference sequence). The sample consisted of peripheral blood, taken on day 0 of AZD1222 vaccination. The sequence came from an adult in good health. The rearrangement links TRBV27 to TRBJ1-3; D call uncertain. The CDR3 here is CASRRASGNTIYF. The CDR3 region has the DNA TGTGCCTCTCGACGGGCCTCTGGAAACACCATATATTTT.